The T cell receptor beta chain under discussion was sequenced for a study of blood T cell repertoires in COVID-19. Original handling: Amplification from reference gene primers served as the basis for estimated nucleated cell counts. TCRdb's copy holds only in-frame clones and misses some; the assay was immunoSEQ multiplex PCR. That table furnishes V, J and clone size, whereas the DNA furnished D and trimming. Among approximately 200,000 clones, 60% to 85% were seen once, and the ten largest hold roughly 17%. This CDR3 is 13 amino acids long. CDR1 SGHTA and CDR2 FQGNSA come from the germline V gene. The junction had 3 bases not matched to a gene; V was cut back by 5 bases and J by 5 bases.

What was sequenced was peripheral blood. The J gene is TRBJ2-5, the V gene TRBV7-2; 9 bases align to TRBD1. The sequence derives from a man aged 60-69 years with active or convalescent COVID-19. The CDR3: CASSGQGFETQYF. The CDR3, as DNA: TGTGCCAGCAGCGGACAGGGGTTCGAGACCCAGTACTTC.